This T cell receptor beta chain was sequenced during a study of blood T cell repertoires in COVID-19. Study at large: The United States, Italy and Spain were the sources of the acute and convalescent COVID-19 samples.

The CDR3 length is 13 residues. In germline, CDR1 is SNHLY, CDR2 FYNNEI. The germline V and J ends were trimmed by 7 bases and 1 base, with 10 bases remaining between them. Methods used by the authors: The authors estimated nucleated cell counts from reference gene primer amplification. The method was immunoSEQ multiplex PCR; TCRdb's version includes in-frame clones alone and lacks a portion of them. Clone size and V and J calls were adopted from that table, with D and trimming inferred from the DNA. The repertoire consists of roughly 29,000 clones, with 70% to 90% occurring once and the leading ten covering about a tenth.

The chain has TRBV2 and TRBJ2-5, with D tentatively TRBD2 (6 bases). This receptor was obtained from a human donor in a cohort sampled during active COVID-19. Sequenced sample: peripheral blood. The CDR3 reads CASNWDSQETQYF. CDR3 coding DNA: TGTGCCAGCAACTGGGACTCCCAAGAGACCCAGTACTTC.